This T cell receptor beta chain came from a study of blood T cell repertoires in COVID-19 (dated by TCRdb to about 2020). Notes on the research overall: Samples covering the acute and convalescent phases of COVID-19 were provided by collaborators in the United States, Italy and Spain. Subjects who had been exposed to COVID-19, were actively infected with it, or had recovered from it provided the deeply sampled blood TCRbeta repertoires that made up the dataset. Where available, HLA class I and class II types were obtained from metadata supplied by the sample provider rather than from assay-based typing. The sample metadata nearly always contained a de-identified subject ID, COVID-19 status, age in years and sex. The repertoires were released in a freely available public database intended as a resource for research on the immune response to SARS-CoV-2. The prospective study material was composed of cDNA or gDNA derived from T cells, B-cell-depleted T cells, or PBMCs. Samples were obtained from the ongoing ImmuneRACE study (first 160 participants) and from over 1,000 subjects provided by 6 global collaborators.

The immunoSEQ Assay, a bias-controlled multiplex PCR, was used to amplify TCRbeta CDR3 regions from genomic DNA. The study's own analysis went as follows. The number of nucleated cells in each sample was estimated by amplification of reference gene primers within the assay. To quantify the absolute abundance of each unique TCRbeta CDR3 rearrangement, sequence reads were collapsed and filtered. For each sample, productive Simpson clonality was calculated as the square root of Simpson's diversity index over productive rearrangements. The clones in this table, taken by TCRdb from immuneACCESS, are in-frame only. Not every clone is retained; where verified, under half of the shortfall comes from an unresolved V gene, and the cause of the rest is unknown. Clonal size and the V and J genes are those of that table, whereas D and trimming came from the DNA. Within this sample are 150,000 to 250,000 clones, with roughly 83% of them counted one time only. Around 6% of the sample comes from the top ten.

One collaborating source in Seattle enrolled patients during active infection and followed them longitudinally through the course of disease. The collaborating institutions used their own protocols to collect whole blood in K2EDTA tubes. For TCRbeta analysis, collaborator samples were shipped as frozen whole blood, as isolated PBMCs, or as DNA extracted from either sample type. Broader findings and caveats from the paper: Clinical and demographic metadata were provided uncurated, with the amount varying by source and participant.

Its CDR3 holds 16 amino acids, cysteine through phenylalanine. Just the 48-base CDR3 DNA is kept, in frame starting at base 1. Trimming at the junction amounts to 5 bases on V and 4 bases on J, and the germline ends lie 15 bases apart. Reading the germline V gene gives CDR1 SNHLY and CDR2 FYNNEI. A note on this clone: The specificity of this receptor is unknown. No base quality information exists; no much larger clone differs at one position.

The sample consisted of peripheral blood. The receptor was isolated from a woman aged 40-49 years with COVID-19, enrolled during active disease. Recombination connected TRBV2 to TRBJ1-6; TRBD1 is a weak D gene call, 6 bases matching. The CDR3 here reads CASSRETGPYNSPLHF. The nucleotide sequence is TGTGCCAGCAGTAGGGAGACAGGACCATATAATTCACCCCTCCACTTT.